This T cell receptor beta chain emerged from a study of T cells after yellow fever vaccination. Only a few counts were recorded for this clonotype. In TCRdb, the 5' RACE reads were re-called with MiXCR into one record per CDR3 protein. Among some 300,000 distinct CDR3 sequences listed, approximately 10% were seen once. From germline, CDR1 is MDHEN and CDR2 SYDVKM. J was trimmed by 4 bases and V by 7 bases; bases with no gene match: 6. The CDR3 has 14 residues. This chain connects TRBV28 to TRBJ2-4; 8 positions match TRBD1. This TCR was recovered from a man younger than 35 who received the YFV17D yellow fever vaccine. The sample consisted of CD4+ T cells sorted from PBMCs, taken 5 days after the yellow fever booster vaccination. Here the CDR3 DNA reads TGTGCCAGCAACTCCGGGACAGGAAAAAACATTCAGTACTTC. It encodes CASNSGTGKNIQYF.